This T cell receptor beta chain was observed in a study of beta chain features in type 1 diabetes. The study reverse transcribed the entire isolated RNA, so it sequenced expressed TCRB transcripts. Produced via immunoSEQ multiplex PCR; TCRdb's table is partial and in-frame only. The sample contains 360,000 or so clones, around 20% of which appear only once. In germline, CDR1 is SEHNR, CDR2 FQNEAQ (reference sequence). Trimming at V came to 3 bases and at J to 3 bases, leaving 4 bases not matched to a gene. The length of the CDR3 is 16 residues. This chain joins TRBV7-9 and TRBJ2-1; 11 bases align to TRBD2. The TCR comes from a woman under 30 in good health. The sample was naive CD4+ T cells from blood. CDR3 DNA: TGTGCCAGCAGCTTCGGGGGGACTAGCGGCTACAATGAGCAGTTCTTC. As protein: CASSFGGTSGYNEQFF.